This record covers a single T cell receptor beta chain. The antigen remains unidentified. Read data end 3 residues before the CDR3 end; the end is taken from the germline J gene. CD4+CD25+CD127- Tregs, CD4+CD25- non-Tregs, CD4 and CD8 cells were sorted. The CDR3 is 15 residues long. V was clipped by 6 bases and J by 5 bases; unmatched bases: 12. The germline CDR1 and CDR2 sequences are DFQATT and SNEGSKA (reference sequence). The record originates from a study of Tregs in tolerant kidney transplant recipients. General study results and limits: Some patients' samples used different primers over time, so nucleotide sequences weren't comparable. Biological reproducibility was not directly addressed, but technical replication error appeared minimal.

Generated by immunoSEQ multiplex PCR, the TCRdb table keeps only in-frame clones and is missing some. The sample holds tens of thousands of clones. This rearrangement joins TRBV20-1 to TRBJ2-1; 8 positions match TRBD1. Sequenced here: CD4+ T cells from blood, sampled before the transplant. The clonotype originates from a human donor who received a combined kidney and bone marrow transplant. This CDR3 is CSATSDRGVNNEQFF. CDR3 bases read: TGCAGTGCCACCTCTGACAGGGGAGTAAACAATGAG.